Following are 7 T cell receptor beta chains from one sample sequenced in a study of T cell repertoires in cytomegalovirus infection. No antigens are known for them. TCRdb re-derived calls from the reads in MiXCR, one entry per CDR3 protein. Of roughly 730,000 distinct CDR3 sequences listed, 33% are singletons. Sample: cultured PBMCs, taken from culture after CMV antigen stimulation. These receptors came from a human donor in good health (CMV status not recorded). Some clones in this sample may be carry-over from other donors' samples.

This clonotype was recorded a few times. The V and J genes are TRBV15 and TRBJ1-3; D is uncertain. The CDR3 covers 15 residues. The germline V and J ends were trimmed by 3 bases and 4 bases, with 13 bases remaining between them. Germline CDR1 and CDR2: LNHNV and YYDKDF (reference sequence). Here the CDR3 reads CATSSGMPRGNTIYF. DNA for the CDR3: TGTGCCACCAGCAGTGGAATGCCGCGAGGAAACACCATATATTTT.

This clonotype appeared a few times. The rearrangement links TRBV7-9 to TRBJ2-7; maybe TRBD1 (6 bases). Trimming stripped 4 bases from V and 1 base from J, with 14 bases between. This CDR3 is built from 15 residues. The V gene's germline CDR1 is SEHNR and CDR2 FQNEAQ (reference sequence). This CDR3 is CASSSHDRTSYEQYF. DNA for the CDR3: TGTGCCAGCAGCTCTCATGACAGGACTTCCTACGAGCAGTACTTC. The full variable domain, rest sourced from reference TRBV7-9 and TRBJ2-7, is DTGVSQNPRHKITKRGQNVTFRCDPISEHNRLYWYRQTLGQGPEFLTYFQNEAQLEKSRLLSDRFSAERPKGSFSTLEIQRTEQGDSAMYLCASSSHDRTSYEQYFGPGTRLTVT.

The chain links TRBV5-1 to TRBJ1-5; D gene unclear. V lost 0 bases and J lost 4, with 11 bases in between. The germline CDR1 and CDR2 sequences are SGHRS and YFSETQ. The CDR3 runs to 15 residues. CDR3 amino acids: CASSLDSGLNQPQHF. Written as DNA, the CDR3 is TGCGCCAGCAGCTTGGATAGTGGGCTTAATCAGCCCCAGCATTTT.

This clonotype was observed once. The chain joins TRBV20-1 to TRBJ2-5; D might be TRBD2 (7 bases). This CDR3 spans 14 amino acids. The V end was cut by 4 bases, the J end by 5 bases, with 17 bases between. Germline V CDR1 and CDR2: DFQATT, SNEGSKA (reference sequence). The CDR3 spells CSATVGGASETQYF. Written as DNA, the CDR3 is TGCAGTGCTACCGTGGGGGGGGCATCGGAGACCCAGTACTTC.

J is TRBJ1-2 and V is TRBV11-2; D ambiguous. The V end was cut by 3 bases, the J end by 4 bases, with 9 bases between. CDR3 length equals 13 residues. Looked up from germline, CDR1 is SGHAT and CDR2 is FQNNGV. CDR3 coding DNA: TGTGCCAGCAGCTTTTTAGGTATCTATGGCTACACCTTC. Amino acids: CASSFLGIYGYTF.

V is TRBV10-3 and J is TRBJ1-2; D gene ambiguous. Germline V lookup: CDR1 ENHRY, CDR2 SYGVKD. Trimming took 4 bases from V and 4 from J, leaving 16 bases between them. The CDR3 spans 15 residues. CDR3 region: CAISGNRDHGYGYTF. The DNA of the CDR3 is TGTGCCATCAGTGGGAATAGGGATCATGGCTATGGCTACACCTTC.

The sample holds a few counts of this clonotype. The chain couples TRBV4-2 to TRBJ2-1; 12 bases line up with TRBD2. This CDR3 is built from 15 residues. Per germline, CDR1 LGHNA and CDR2 YNFKEQ. Losses at the gene ends were 2 bases for V and 6 bases for J; bases not matched to a gene: 2. CDR3 coding DNA: TGTGCCAGCAGCCAAACTAGCGGGGGGACCAATGAGCAGTTCTTC. Its protein is CASSQTSGGTNEQFF.